One sample yielded the 20 T cell receptor beta chains listed below, sequenced in a study of regulatory T cells in long-lasting Graves disease. Both iRepertoire HTBI primers and Arm-PCR of CDR3 regions were used to build the TCR beta libraries. TCRdb itself ran the multiplex PCR reads through MiXCR, one entry per CDR3 protein. The sample has hundreds of thousands of distinct CDR3 sequences; roughly 17% are singletons. Documented time point: newly diagnosed GD, antithyroid drugs for less than 3 months. TCR sequences were obtained from RNA taken from PBMCs. This sample was also put to use in a study of T cells in Graves' hyperthyroidism and ophthalmopathy.

The starting material was peripheral blood mononuclear cells (PBMCs), obtained at new diagnosis, from a patient treated with antithyroid drugs. The receptors shown here come from a young woman with Graves disease.

This clonotype has a handful of counts. The V gene is TRBV20-1, the J gene TRBJ2-1; 9 nucleotides agree with TRBD2. The V segment lost 5 bases and the J segment 3 bases; nucleotides outside the gene matches: 5. Germline-derived CDR1 and CDR2 are DFQATT and SNEGSKA (reference sequence). This CDR3 contains 14 residues. This chain's CDR3 is CSAYGREGYNEQFF. As DNA, the CDR3 is TGCAGTGCTTATGGGCGGGAGGGCTACAATGAGCAGTTCTTC.

The genes are TRBV20-1 and TRBJ1-2, with D possibly TRBD1 on 5 matching bases. The V end lost 4 bases, the J end lost 4 bases, and 13 bases lay between the germline ends. Germline values: CDR1 DFQATT, CDR2 SNEGSKA (reference sequence). The CDR3 spans 13 residues. In nucleotides, the CDR3 is TGCAGTGCTACGGAGCGGGGCAGCTATGGCTACACCTTC. Amino acids: CSATERGSYGYTF.

As for this clonotype: With a much larger clone just one base away, this may be a read error. The chain links TRBV18 to TRBJ1-3, with D unresolved. The CDR3 extends over 16 amino acids. In germline, CDR1 is KGHSH, CDR2 LQKENI. DNA of the CDR3: TGTGCCAGCTCACCGGGCAGCTCCACTTCTGGAAACACCAGATATTTT. Translation: CASSPGSSTSGNTRYF.

This clonotype has more than one count but fewer than ten. The rearrangement uses TRBV4-1 and TRBJ2-6; 7 bases are shared with TRBD2. The CDR3 length is 16 residues. Unmatched junction bases numbered 5, after V lost 4 bases and J lost 2 bases. Germline CDR1 reads MGHRA; CDR2 reads YSYEKL. CDR3: CASSPASGAGANVLTF. The CDR3 DNA is TGCGCCAGCAGCCCAGCCAGCGGGGCTGGGGCCAACGTCCTGACTTTC.

Remarks on this clonotype: One end of the junction is discordant with germline, which a read error may explain. The rearrangement joins TRBV3-1 to TRBJ2-1, with a possible D match to TRBD2 (5 bases). From germline, CDR1 is LGHDT and CDR2 YNNKEL (reference sequence). The CDR3 is 14 amino acids. Here the CDR3 reads CASGVTTNYSEQFF. CDR3 coding DNA: TGTGCCAGCGGCGTGACTACCAACTACAGTGAGCAGTTCTTC.

This clonotype was seen ten or more times. The chain combines TRBV18 with TRBJ2-7, with 7 bases matching TRBD1. This CDR3 is built from 14 residues. Germline assignment: CDR1 KGHSH and CDR2 LQKENI. J was trimmed by 7 bases and V by 4 bases; bases with no gene match: 10. This chain's CDR3 is CASSQTGQDGEQYF. The DNA for the CDR3 is TGTGCCAGCTCACAGACCGGACAGGATGGGGAGCAGTACTTC.

The chain is built from TRBV12-5 and TRBJ2-7; 13 bases fit TRBD2. Germline-derived CDR1 and CDR2 are LGHNT and FRNRAP. V lost 5 bases and J lost 6; bases outside the gene matches: 7. The CDR3 is 15 amino acids. CDR3 loop: CASGTRLAGGLEQYF. CDR3 DNA sequence: TGTGCTAGTGGTACCCGACTAGCGGGAGGTCTCGAGCAGTACTTC.

The chain is built from TRBV27 and TRBJ2-7; the D gene is possibly TRBD2 (5 bases). The CDR3 is 14 amino acids. V shed 10 bases and J shed 4 bases, with 20 bases lying between them. The germline CDR1 and CDR2 sequences are MNHEY and SMNVEV (reference sequence). CDR3 protein: CATYNTREGYEQYF. The CDR3 nucleotides are TGTGCCACCTACAATACTCGGGAAGGGTACGAGCAGTACTTC.

This clonotype was seen many times. V is TRBV12-3 or TRBV12-4 and J is TRBJ2-2; D is undetermined. V lost 5 bases and J lost 4, with 14 bases in between. The CDR3 contains 15 residues. The DNA for the CDR3 is TGTGCCAGCAGTCAAAGAGCAGGACCCACCGGGGAGCTGTTTTTT. Translated: CASSQRAGPTGELFF.

This clonotype was picked up a small number of times. The chain links TRBV27 to TRBJ2-7; 9 nucleotides agree with TRBD2. This CDR3 is built from 18 residues. V shed 4 bases, J shed 7 bases, and the junction held 20 bases outside the gene matches. Germline V gene lookup returns CDR1 MNHEY and CDR2 SMNVEV (reference sequence). This CDR3 is CASSWIRGRLAALGEQYF. The CDR3 bases are TGTGCCAGCAGTTGGATACGTGGAAGACTAGCGGCCTTAGGTGAGCAGTACTTC.

This clonotype was counted at least ten times. This chain connects TRBV20-1 to TRBJ2-1, with a possible D match to TRBD2 (6 bases). V lost 1 base and J 0 bases, leaving 13 bases between the germline ends. CDR3 length: 16 amino acids. CDR1 is DFQATT and CDR2 is SNEGSKA in the germline V gene (reference sequence). CDR3: CSARALALSSYNEQFF. The CDR3 bases are TGCAGTGCTAGAGCTCTAGCGCTAAGCTCCTACAATGAGCAGTTCTTC.

At least ten counts were recorded for this clonotype. The genes are TRBV27 and TRBJ2-1; no reliable D call. The CDR3 contains 13 residues. Germline CDR1 is MNHEY and CDR2 is SMNVEV (reference sequence). The V end lost 6 bases, the J end lost 4 bases, and 10 bases lay between the germline ends. The CDR3 spells CASSLDTYNEQFF. Here the CDR3 DNA reads TGTGCCAGCAGCTTAGACACGTACAATGAGCAGTTCTTC.

This chain's CDR3 is CASRTGSGQPQHF. The CDR3, as DNA: TGTGCCAGCAGGACAGGGTCGGGACAGCCCCAGCATTTT. The chain links TRBV6-1 to TRBJ1-5, with 7 bases lining up with TRBD1. The CDR3 spans 13 residues. Germline loops: CDR1 MNHNS, CDR2 SASEGT. The ends lost 6 bases at V and 7 bases at J; junction bases unmatched: 6.

At least ten counts were recorded for this clonotype. V usage is TRBV27 and J usage is TRBJ2-7; tentatively, D is TRBD1 (6 bases). The length of the CDR3 is 15 residues. V lost 4 bases, J lost 0 bases, and 13 bases lay in between. Germline CDR1 reads MNHEY; CDR2 reads SMNVEV (reference sequence). The CDR3 protein is CASSSPGQGSYEQYF. The CDR3, as DNA: TGTGCCAGCAGTTCTCCGGGACAAGGCTCCTACGAGCAGTACTTC.

This clonotype was detected ten times or more. The chain links TRBV11-2 to TRBJ1-6; TRBD1 aligns across 10 bases. Germline trimming cut 8 bases from V and 10 bases from J; bases unmatched to any gene: 5. Germline V gene lookup returns CDR1 SGHAT and CDR2 FQNNGV. The CDR3 totals 13 residues. DNA for the CDR3: TGTGCCAGCGGCCGGGACAGGGGCTCACCCCTCCACTTT. Translating gives CASGRDRGSPLHF.

This clonotype was picked up many times. The chain couples TRBV28 to TRBJ2-5; no clear D gene. The germline V gene has CDR1 MDHEN and CDR2 SYDVKM. The CDR3 contains 15 residues. Trimming cost V 8 bases and J 4 bases, with 20 bases left between them. The CDR3 reads CASSPSGGSRETQYF. The CDR3 coding sequence is TGTGCCAGCTCCCCGTCGGGCGGATCGAGAGAGACCCAGTACTTC. Full variable domain (outside the CDR3, taken from reference TRBV28 and TRBJ2-5): DVKVTQSSRYLVKRTGEKVFLECVQDMDHENMFWYRQDPGLGLRLIYFSYDVKMKEKGDIPEGYSVSREKKERFSLILESASTNQTSMYLCASSPSGGSRETQYFGPGTRLLVL.

This clonotype has ten or more counts. The chain is built from TRBV24-1 and TRBJ2-7, with TRBD1 as a possible D gene (6 bases). V lost 1 base and J lost 5, with 8 bases in between. The CDR3 extends over 13 amino acids. Germline-derived CDR1 and CDR2 are KGHDR and SFDVKD. CDR3 region: CATSDLPGDEQYF. In DNA form, the CDR3 reads TGTGCCACCAGTGATTTACCAGGGGACGAGCAGTACTTC.

V is TRBV24-1 and J is TRBJ1-2, with 8 nucleotides matching TRBD1. This CDR3 spans 18 amino acids. After removal of 0 bases from V and 4 bases from J, the junction contained 12 bases not matched to a gene. Germline assignment: CDR1 KGHDR and CDR2 SFDVKD. The CDR3 DNA reads TGTGCCACCAGTGATTTGTTGGGCGGACAGGGCAGCATCTATGGCTACACCTTC. Translating it yields CATSDLLGGQGSIYGYTF.

The V call is TRBV14, the J call TRBJ2-1, with 11 bases aligning to TRBD2. The V segment lost 1 base and the J segment 10 bases; nucleotides outside the gene matches: 3. CDR3 length: 14 amino acids. Germline V gene lookup returns CDR1 SGHDN and CDR2 FVKESK. The CDR3 DNA is TGTGCCAGCAGCCAAGCAGGGACTAGCGGAGAGCAGTTCTTC. Its translation is CASSQAGTSGEQFF.

In its sample, this clonotype was seen a few times. The rearrangement links TRBV28 to TRBJ1-4; the match to TRBD1 covers 7 bases. CDR3 length: 14 residues. Trimming took 2 bases from V and 7 from J; bases not matched to a gene: 4. Germline V lookup: CDR1 MDHEN, CDR2 SYDVKM. Written as DNA, the CDR3 is TGTGCCAGCAGTTTACGACAGGGTGTTGAAAAACTGTTTTTT. Translating it yields CASSLRQGVEKLFF.